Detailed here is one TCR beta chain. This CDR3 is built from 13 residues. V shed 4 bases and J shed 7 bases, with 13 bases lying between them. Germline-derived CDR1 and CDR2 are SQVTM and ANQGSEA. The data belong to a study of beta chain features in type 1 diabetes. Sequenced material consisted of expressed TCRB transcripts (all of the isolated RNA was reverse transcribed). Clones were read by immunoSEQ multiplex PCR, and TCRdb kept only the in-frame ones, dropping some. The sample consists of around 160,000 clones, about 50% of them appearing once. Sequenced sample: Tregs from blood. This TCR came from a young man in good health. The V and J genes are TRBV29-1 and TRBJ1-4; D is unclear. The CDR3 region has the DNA TGCAGCGTTGGGTATAGGGCGGGTGAAAAACTGTTTTTT. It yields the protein CSVGYRAGEKLFF.